This T cell receptor (beta chain) comes out of a study of blood T cell repertoires in COVID-19. Whole-study context: The United States, Italy and Spain provided the acute and convalescent COVID-19 samples. In each case, the material was cDNA or gDNA derived from T cells, B-cell-depleted T cells, or PBMCs.

Here immunoSEQ multiplex PCR was the method, and the copy in TCRdb shows in-frame clones only, minus some. This table holds around 100,000 clones, 85% to 90% found once. Per germline, CDR1 SGHNT and CDR2 YENEEA. The CDR3 extends over 15 amino acids. The V end was cut by 1 base, the J end by 1 base, with 10 bases between. This sequence was found in a woman older than 75 with acute or convalescent COVID-19. Sequences were obtained from peripheral blood. The gene calls are TRBV11-3 and TRBJ2-5; D is perhaps TRBD2 (5 bases). The CDR3 DNA follows: TGTGCCAGCAGCTTAGGGGCAGGAGGCCAAGAGACCCAGTACTTC. It is translated as CASSLGAGGQETQYF.